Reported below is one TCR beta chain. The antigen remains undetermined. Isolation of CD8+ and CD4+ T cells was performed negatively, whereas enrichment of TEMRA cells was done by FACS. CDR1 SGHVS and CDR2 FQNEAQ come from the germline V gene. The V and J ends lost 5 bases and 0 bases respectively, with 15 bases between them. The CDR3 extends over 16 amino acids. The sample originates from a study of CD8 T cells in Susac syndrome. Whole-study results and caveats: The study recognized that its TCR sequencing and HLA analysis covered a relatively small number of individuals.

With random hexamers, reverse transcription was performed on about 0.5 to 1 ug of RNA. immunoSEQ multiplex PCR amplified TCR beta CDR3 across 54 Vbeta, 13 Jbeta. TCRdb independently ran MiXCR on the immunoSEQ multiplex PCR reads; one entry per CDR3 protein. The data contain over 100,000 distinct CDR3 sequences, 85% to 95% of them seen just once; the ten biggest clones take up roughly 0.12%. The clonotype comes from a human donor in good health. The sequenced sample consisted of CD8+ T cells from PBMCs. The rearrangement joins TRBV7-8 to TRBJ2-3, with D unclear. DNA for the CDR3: TGTGCCAGCAGCCCCCGTAGATTAACTAGCACAGATACGCAGTATTTT. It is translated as CASSPRRLTSTDTQYF.